What follows are 2 T cell receptor beta chains derived from one specimen sequenced in a study of T-cell reconstitution after alpha-beta-depleted transplantation in children. Construction of the TCRbeta library involved unique molecular identifiers. TCRdb re-analysed the PCR reads in MiXCR, keeping a single row per CDR3 protein. The sample has approximately 400,000 distinct CDR3 sequences, roughly 11% seen once. This sample comprised PBMCs from the stem cell graft donor, obtained from the stem cell graft. These receptors were collected from a human donor who donated a stem cell graft to a child with acute myeloid leukemia.

The V call is TRBV6-5, the J call TRBJ2-1, with a possible D match to TRBD2 (6 bases). This CDR3 contains 14 residues. The V gene's germline CDR1 is MNHEY and CDR2 SVGAGI. Trimming removed 2 bases at V and 5 bases at J, with 10 bases between. CDR3: CASSYRRGNNEQFF. The CDR3 DNA sequence: TGTGCCAGCAGTTACAGACGGGGGAACAATGAGCAGTTCTTC.

The V and J genes are TRBV4-3 and TRBJ1-1, with TRBD1 matching 7 bases. Germline lookup yields CDR1 LGHNA and CDR2 YSLEER. This CDR3 has 16 amino acids. V lost 0 bases and J lost 2; bases outside the gene matches: 6. CDR3 sequence: CASSQDWDSQNTEAFF. The DNA of the CDR3 is TGCGCCAGCAGCCAAGATTGGGACAGCCAAAACACTGAAGCTTTCTTT.